What follows is one T cell receptor beta chain and its context. Adults between roughly 18 and 95 years of age took part from more than 20 US areas. Researchers sorted participants into cohorts using their self-reported clinical history. The CDR3 covers 13 residues. V shed 6 bases, J shed 6 bases, and the junction held 6 bases outside the gene matches. As processed by the authors: Amplification from reference gene primers served as the basis for estimated nucleated cell counts. TCRdb's copy holds only in-frame clones and misses some; the assay was immunoSEQ multiplex PCR. V and J calls and clone size are copied from that table; D and trimming were computed from the DNA. The data contain approximately 280,000 clones, about 89% of them seen just once; the ten biggest clones take up about 2.6%. The entry originates in a study of blood T cell repertoires in COVID-19.

The specimen was PBMCs or T cells enriched from blood (not recorded which). This rearrangement joins TRBV12-3 or TRBV12-4 to TRBJ1-1, with 8 bases aligning to TRBD1. This TCR was sampled from a woman aged 18-29 years who had recovered from COVID-19. The DNA of the CDR3 is TGTGCCAGCAGCTCGGACAGGGACTCTGAAGCTTTCTTT. This translates into CASSSDRDSEAFF.